The sequence of this T cell receptor beta chain was determined in a study of a mutant IDH1 vaccine in newly diagnosed glioma. Germline CDR1 is SGHRS and CDR2 is YFSETQ. The CDR3 sequence is 15 residues long. V lost 0 bases and J lost 2, with 11 bases in between. The time point: week 23, last vaccination. Doses comprised 300 ug of mutant IDH1 20-mer peptide each, plus topical imiquimod. This clone was observed once. Its cognate antigen is unknown. Libraries were prepared by immunoSEQ multiplex PCR; TCRdb keeps only in-frame clonotypes and omits some of them. The sample carries roughly 38,000 clones, about 79% recorded once.

This chain uses TRBV5-1 with TRBJ1-2; tentative D call: TRBD1 (6 bases). The receptor was isolated from a woman between 35 and 50 years old with glioma. Some clones in this sample may be carry-over from other donors' samples. Sample: PBMCs, taken from a glioma patient whose treatment included an IDH1 peptide vaccine. The CDR3 DNA sequence: TGCGCCAGCAGCTTGGAGGGGGGGGCAAACTATGGCTACACCTTC. Protein product: CASSLEGGANYGYTF.